A single sample gave rise to the 15 T cell receptor beta chains below, sequenced in a study of blood T cells in healthy people across ages. A second PCR of 7 to 11 cycles used a sample-barcoded 5' primer and a J-beta primer mix. TCRdb itself ran the 5' RACE reads through MiXCR, one entry per CDR3 protein. The sample has 1.5 million to 2 million distinct CDR3 sequences; 39% are singletons. Sequencing was done on a sample of blood. Receptors originate from a human donor in good health.

The rearrangement links TRBV12-3 or TRBV12-4 to TRBJ2-5; D possibly corresponds to TRBD1 (6 bases). The CDR3 spans 14 residues. Between the trimmed V and J ends, which lost 5 bases and 11 bases, there was a span of 21 bases. CDR3 amino acids: CASSPHRDNYGQYF. The CDR3 coding sequence is TGTGCCAGCAGTCCCCACCGGGACAACTACGGGCAGTACTTC.

The sample holds many counts of this clonotype. The chain uses TRBV9 and TRBJ1-5, with D tentatively TRBD1 (6 bases). Looked up from germline, CDR1 is SGDLS and CDR2 is YYNGEE. Trimming stripped 3 bases from V and 4 bases from J, with 14 bases between. The CDR3 is made up of 15 amino acids. CDR3 bases: TGTGCCAGCAGCGCGACAGGTTCTGTAAATCAGCCCCAGCATTTT. Protein product: CASSATGSVNQPQHF.

V is TRBV3-1 and J is TRBJ1-2, with D possibly matching TRBD1 (6 bases). The CDR3 covers 14 residues. The germline V and J ends were trimmed by 4 bases and 9 bases, with 18 bases remaining between them. The germline V gene encodes CDR1 LGHDT and CDR2 YNNKEL (reference sequence). The CDR3: CASSLQGTQARYTF. CDR3 bases: TGTGCCAGCAGCCTACAGGGTACTCAGGCTCGCTACACCTTC.

This clonotype was counted ten times or more. The chain combines TRBV12-3 or TRBV12-4 with TRBJ2-5; possibly TRBD1 for D (5 bases). Trimming removed 6 bases from V and 4 bases from J, with 9 bases in between. The CDR3 sequence is 12 residues long. The CDR3 loop is CASSRRGETQYF. The CDR3 coding sequence is TGTGCCAGCAGCCGAAGGGGAGAGACCCAGTACTTC.

Turning to this clonotype: An end of the junction does not agree with germline; a read error may underlie this. This rearrangement joins TRBV11-3 to TRBJ2-3; possibly TRBD1 or TRBD2 for D (5 bases each). CDR3 length equals 14 residues. In germline, CDR1 is SGHNT, CDR2 YENEEA. CDR3 bases: TGTGCCAGCAGCTTAGATGGGGGAACAGATATGCAGTATTTT. It is translated as CASSLDGGTDMQYF. Supplemented by reference TRBV11-3 and TRBJ2-3, the full variable domain reads EAGVVQSPRYKIIEKKQPVAFWCNPISGHNTLYWYLQNLGQGPELLIRYENEEAVDDSQLPKDRFSAERLKGVDSTLKIQPAELGDSAVYLCASSLDGGTDMQYFGPGTRLTVL.

DNA for the CDR3: TGTGCCAGCAGCTTAAGCGGAGAGGACAATGAGCAGTTCTTC. Amino acids: CASSLSGEDNEQFF. The chain is built from TRBV7-3 and TRBJ2-1; D is ambiguous. V was cut by 1 base and J by 5 bases, with 9 bases left in between. The CDR3 is 14 residues long. Germline V lookup: CDR1 SGHTA, CDR2 FQGTGA.

This clonotype was observed a handful of times. The V call is TRBV15, the J call TRBJ1-3; weak D call: TRBD1 (5 bases). This CDR3 comprises 16 residues. The V end lost 5 bases, the J end lost 3 bases, and 17 bases lay between the germline ends. Germline lookup yields CDR1 LNHNV and CDR2 YYDKDF (reference sequence). The CDR3, as DNA: TGTGCCACCAGCCCTCCCTTGAGGGGTAGTGGAAACACCATATATTTT. This codes for CATSPPLRGSGNTIYF.

The sample holds a few counts of this clonotype. The chain uses TRBV5-1 and TRBJ1-2; TRBD1 is a possible D gene (6 bases). Per the germline V gene, CDR1 is SGHRS and CDR2 is YFSETQ. There are 18 residues in the CDR3. The V and J ends lost 0 bases and 0 bases respectively, with 18 bases between them. The CDR3 DNA reads TGCGCCAGCAGCTTGGAAGCAACAGGGCTCCAAGCTAACTATGGCTACACCTTC. Residues: CASSLEATGLQANYGYTF.

This clonotype has a count of ten or more. Germline and junction disagree at one end, which may indicate a read error. This chain uses TRBV4-3 with TRBJ1-2; 9 positions match TRBD1. Germline assignment: CDR1 LGHNA and CDR2 YSLEER. The CDR3 runs 15 residues. The CDR3 bases are TGTGCCAGCAGCCAAGATTTAGGACAGGGGTATGGCTACACCTTC. Its protein is CASSQDLGQGYGYTF.

This clonotype was observed a few times. The V call is TRBV20-1, the J call TRBJ2-5, with 7 bases lining up with TRBD1. J lost 2 bases, V lost 6 bases, and 9 bases had no gene match. The CDR3 totals 14 residues. CDR1 is DFQATT, CDR2 SNEGSKA, per germline (reference sequence). The chain's CDR3 is CSANQRTGQETQYF. Here the CDR3 DNA reads TGCAGTGCCAACCAAAGGACAGGTCAAGAGACCCAGTACTTC.

The sample holds a few counts of this clonotype. The chain links TRBV20-1 to TRBJ1-1, with TRBD1 matching over 8 bases. With 4 bases clipped from V and 1 base from J, the junction kept 8 bases outside the gene matches. The CDR3 totals 15 residues. Germline CDR1 DFQATT, CDR2 SNEGSKA (reference sequence). The CDR3, as DNA: TGCAGTGCTAACCAACCGGGACAGGAGAACACTGAAGCTTTCTTT. Protein product: CSANQPGQENTEAFF.

This clonotype was seen many times. This chain connects TRBV25-1 to TRBJ1-6; D unclear. The germline V gene encodes CDR1 MGHDK and CDR2 SYGVNS. CDR3 size: 13 residues. V dropped 1 base and J dropped 8 bases, with 6 bases sitting between them. The CDR3 region is CASSESPHSPLHF. The CDR3 region has the DNA TGTGCCAGCAGTGAATCTCCTCATTCACCCCTCCACTTT.

Points on this clonotype: Since a much larger clone is just one base distant, this may be a read error. The chain links TRBV4-2 to TRBJ1-1; no clear D gene. Germline CDR1 LGHNA, CDR2 YNFKEQ. The length of the CDR3 is 15 residues. The CDR3, as DNA: TGTGCCAGCAGCCAAGACCTAGGGATGAACACTGATGCTTTCTTT. Amino acid sequence: CASSQDLGMNTDAFF.

This clonotype has more than one count but fewer than ten. V usage is TRBV9 and J usage is TRBJ2-3, with D perhaps matching TRBD2 (7 bases). The CDR3 totals 14 residues. Germline values: CDR1 SGDLS, CDR2 YYNGEE. Trimming left V 7 bases short and J 8 bases short, with 20 bases between. The CDR3 nucleotides read TGTGCCAGCGCCTCCAGTGGGGGGGCTGGTACGCAGTATTTT. As protein: CASASSGGAGTQYF.

The chain joins TRBV5-6 to TRBJ2-1; 7 bases are shared with TRBD1. The CDR3 has 17 amino acids. The J segment lost 5 bases and the V segment lost 1 base, leaving 12 bases of the junction unmatched. Germline CDR1 and CDR2: SGHDT and YYEEEE. The CDR3 bases are TGTGCCAGCAGCTTGTTCCCATGGGACAGAACGAACAATGAGCAGTTCTTC. This translates into CASSLFPWDRTNNEQFF.